The clone carrying this T cell receptor (beta chain) came up a few times. What it recognizes is unknown. Only in-frame clones appear in the TCRdb table, and some are missing; sequencing was by immunoSEQ multiplex PCR. This table has about 100,000 clones, approximately 93% appearing once. The data are from a study of Tregs in tolerant kidney transplant recipients. Regarding the study as a whole: Changing PCR primers prevented nucleotide comparison between some patients' samples. Tregs expanded with activated donor B cells seemed most donor-specific.

V gave up 4 bases and J gave up 4 bases; unmatched junction bases: 14. Per germline, CDR1 LGHNA and CDR2 YNFKEQ. This CDR3 comprises 17 residues. Related graft donors supplied nonmyeloablative bone marrow transplants, and mixed chimerism was transient. CD4+CD25+CD127- Tregs, CD4+CD25- non-Tregs, CD4 and CD8 cells were sorted. The sample in question was CD4+ T cells from blood (PBMCs), obtained 12 months after the transplant. This receptor was obtained from a human patient who received a combined kidney and bone marrow transplant. A subset of T cells may come from the graft donor. The V and J genes are TRBV4-2 and TRBJ2-7, with 9 bases identical to TRBD2. CDR3 coding DNA: TGTGCCAGCAGCCTGGCTTTGGGGGGCGGGAGGGGATACGAGCAGTACTTC. It yields the protein CASSLALGGGRGYEQYF.